This passage covers 19 T cell receptor beta chains from one sample sequenced in a study of cytomegalovirus exposure and HLA in healthy donors. This PCR relied on a set of 60 Vbeta primers and 13 Jbeta primers. Sequencing used immunoSEQ multiplex PCR; TCRdb keeps in-frame clones, though not all of them. The data hold 100,000 to 120,000 clones, with roughly three quarters observed a single time. Sequencing input: PBMCs. The receptors were gathered from a man aged 25-45 years in good health and CMV-seropositive.

This clone is termed large (0.1 to 1%). The chain joins TRBV10-2 to TRBJ1-5, with 7 bases fitting TRBD1. Germline CDR1 and CDR2: WSHSY and SAAADI. V was clipped by 8 bases and J by 7 bases; unmatched bases: 8. The CDR3 totals 13 residues. The CDR3 loop is CASRQGWGQPQHF. In DNA, the CDR3 is TGCGCCAGCCGACAGGGCTGGGGACAGCCCCAGCATTTT.

This chain uses TRBV4-2 with TRBJ2-7; D may be TRBD2 (6 bases). Trimming shortened V by 0 bases and J by 0 bases, and 24 bases separated the two germline ends. Germline values: CDR1 LGHNA, CDR2 YNFKEQ. CDR3 length equals 20 residues. The CDR3 protein is CASSQEIHPASGSYSYEQYF. DNA of the CDR3: TGTGCCAGCAGCCAAGAAATCCATCCAGCGAGCGGGTCTTACTCCTACGAGCAGTACTTC.

This clone was counted only a few times. DNA for the CDR3: TGTGCCAGCACAGTGGGAGTGAACACCGGGGAGCTGTTTTTT. Amino acid sequence: CASTVGVNTGELFF. The chain couples TRBV14 to TRBJ2-2; TRBD2 is a possible D gene (5 bases). In germline, CDR1 is SGHDN, CDR2 FVKESK. V was clipped by 7 bases and J by 1 base, with 10 bases between them. This CDR3 comprises 14 residues.

The chain has TRBV4-3 and TRBJ2-3; weak D call: TRBD2 (5 bases). The ends were cut back, 1 base at V and 0 bases at J, with 14 bases in the middle. Germline-derived CDR1 and CDR2 are LGHNA and YSLEER. The CDR3 is 17 residues long. This CDR3 reads CASSQGSARASTDTQYF. DNA of the CDR3: TGCGCCAGCAGCCAAGGATCAGCGAGGGCTAGCACAGATACGCAGTATTTT.

This chain links TRBV18 with TRBJ1-4; TRBD1 matches 8 bases. The CDR3 is 16 amino acids. Germline loops: CDR1 KGHSH, CDR2 LQKENI. J was trimmed by 7 bases and V by 3 bases; bases with no gene match: 10. In DNA form, the CDR3 reads TGTGCCAGCTCACCGACCCAGGGGGCGTTTCGTGAAAAACTGTTTTTT. Protein: CASSPTQGAFREKLFF.

V and J are TRBV4-2 and TRBJ2-7; 7 bases are shared with TRBD1. CDR1 and CDR2 (germline): LGHNA, YNFKEQ. V gave up 0 bases and J gave up 4 bases; unmatched junction bases: 6. The CDR3 length is 15 residues. This chain's CDR3 is CASSQDLRGLYEQYF. As DNA, the CDR3 is TGTGCCAGCAGCCAAGATCTGAGGGGGCTATACGAGCAGTACTTC.

This clone was picked up a small number of times. This chain joins TRBV6-6 and TRBJ2-1, with 9 positions matching TRBD2. Looked up from germline, CDR1 is MNHNY and CDR2 is SVGAGI (reference sequence). CDR3 length equals 14 residues. V shed 0 bases, J shed 6 bases, and the junction held 0 bases outside the gene matches. The CDR3 protein is CASSYSSGGNEQFF. As DNA, the CDR3 is TGTGCCAGCAGTTACTCTAGCGGGGGCAATGAGCAGTTCTTC.

The chain employs TRBV7-3 and TRBJ1-1, with D maybe TRBD1 (5 bases). V was cut by 2 bases and J by 2 bases, with 12 bases left in between. Germline CDR1 is SGHTA and CDR2 is FQGTGA. CDR3 length equals 15 residues. CDR3 sequence reads: CASSLGPGLNTEAFF. For the CDR3, the DNA is TGTGCCAGCAGCTTAGGTCCAGGGTTAAACACTGAAGCTTTCTTT.

CDR3 nucleotide sequence: TGTGCCATCAGTCCCGGGACAGCCTACGAGCAGTACTTC. It is translated as CAISPGTAYEQYF. The chain is built from TRBV10-3 and TRBJ2-7, with 7 bases fitting TRBD1. The germline gives CDR1 ENHRY, CDR2 SYGVKD. With V trimmed by 5 bases and J by 2 bases, 3 bases remained unmatched. The CDR3 totals 13 residues.

V and J are TRBV11-3 and TRBJ1-3, with D possibly being TRBD1 (6 bases). Trimming removed 3 bases at V and 1 base at J, with 13 bases between. The CDR3 is made up of 16 amino acids. The germline V gene has CDR1 SGHNT and CDR2 YENEEA. The CDR3 reads CASSFLGARSGNTIYF. The DNA for the CDR3 is TGTGCCAGCAGCTTCCTGGGGGCGCGGTCTGGAAACACCATATATTTT.

This clone was detected a few times. This rearrangement joins TRBV2 to TRBJ2-3; D is perhaps TRBD2 (6 bases). Germline V gene lookup returns CDR1 SNHLY and CDR2 FYNNEI. Trimming took off 6 bases at V and 3 bases at J, with 16 bases between the two ends. The CDR3 runs to 15 residues. The CDR3 loop reads CASRRLEARTDTQYF. The CDR3 coding sequence is TGTGCCAGCAGAAGACTAGAAGCGAGGACAGATACGCAGTATTTT.

This chain connects TRBV5-6 to TRBJ2-4; D call uncertain. Germline V CDR1 and CDR2: SGHDT, YYEEEE. V was trimmed by 2 bases and J by 9 bases, leaving 9 bases between them. The CDR3 loop spans 12 amino acids. As DNA, the CDR3 is TGTGCCAGCAGCTTAGGCGGTCGCATTCAGTACTTC. Translation gives CASSLGGRIQYF.

In this sample, this clone turned up a few times. The V call is TRBV10-3, the J call TRBJ2-2, with a tentative D call TRBD1 (6 bases). Germline lookup yields CDR1 ENHRY and CDR2 SYGVKD. Trimming left V 10 bases short and J 0 bases short, with 12 bases between. This CDR3 comprises 14 residues. The CDR3 region is CATTGTTNTGELFF. The CDR3 nucleotides read TGTGCCACCACGGGGACAACGAACACCGGGGAGCTGTTTTTT.

The chain is built from TRBV15 and TRBJ1-4; tentatively, D is TRBD1 (5 bases). CDR3 length: 16 amino acids. Trimming removed 1 base at V and 6 bases at J, with 15 bases between. CDR1 and CDR2 from the germline V gene are LNHNV and YYDKDF (reference sequence). The CDR3: CATSRVIGAGHEKLFF. The CDR3 DNA follows: TGTGCCACCAGCAGAGTAATAGGCGCGGGGCATGAAAAACTGTTTTTT.

This clone was found once. The V call is TRBV18, the J call TRBJ1-5; D is unclear. This CDR3 is 15 amino acids long. V lost 3 bases and J lost 0, with 9 bases in between. CDR1 and CDR2 (germline): KGHSH, LQKENI. For the CDR3, the DNA is TGTGCCAGCTCACCGCAGGAATCTAGCAATCAGCCCCAGCATTTT. This sequence encodes CASSPQESSNQPQHF.

This clone was seen a few times. This chain joins TRBV5-6 and TRBJ2-7; tentative D call: TRBD2 (6 bases). The germline V and J ends were trimmed by 0 bases and 0 bases, with 10 bases remaining between them. Germline V CDR1 and CDR2: SGHDT, YYEEEE. This CDR3 comprises 15 residues. The CDR3 nucleotides read TGTGCCAGCAGCTTGGTGGAGCGGGCCTCCTACGAGCAGTACTTC. Translation gives CASSLVERASYEQYF.

The chain links TRBV19 to TRBJ2-2; maybe TRBD1 (5 bases). Trimming removed 7 bases from V and 7 bases from J, with 16 bases in between. Germline lookup yields CDR1 LNHDA and CDR2 SQIVND (reference sequence). This CDR3 contains 14 residues. DNA for the CDR3: TGTGCCAGTACTCGGGCCCAGGGTATCGGGGAGCTGTTTTTT. Its translation is CASTRAQGIGELFF.

The V and J genes are TRBV11-1 and TRBJ1-1; 7 bases are shared with TRBD1. Germline assignment: CDR1 SGHAT and CDR2 FQDESV (reference sequence). Losses at the gene ends were 3 bases for V and 7 bases for J; bases not matched to a gene: 8. The CDR3 length is 14 residues. The DNA of the CDR3 is TGTGCCAGCAGCTTCCAGGGACAGCTACTTGAAGCTTTCTTT. Encoded protein: CASSFQGQLLEAFF.

This clone ranks as medium-sized. The chain couples TRBV15 to TRBJ1-1; 10 nucleotides agree with TRBD1. Unmatched junction bases numbered 4, after V lost 5 bases and J lost 4 bases. The CDR3 has 14 amino acids. CDR1 and CDR2 (germline): LNHNV, YYDKDF (reference sequence). This CDR3 reads CATSPDRGLTEAFF. The CDR3 coding sequence is TGTGCCACCAGCCCCGACAGGGGGCTCACTGAAGCTTTCTTT.